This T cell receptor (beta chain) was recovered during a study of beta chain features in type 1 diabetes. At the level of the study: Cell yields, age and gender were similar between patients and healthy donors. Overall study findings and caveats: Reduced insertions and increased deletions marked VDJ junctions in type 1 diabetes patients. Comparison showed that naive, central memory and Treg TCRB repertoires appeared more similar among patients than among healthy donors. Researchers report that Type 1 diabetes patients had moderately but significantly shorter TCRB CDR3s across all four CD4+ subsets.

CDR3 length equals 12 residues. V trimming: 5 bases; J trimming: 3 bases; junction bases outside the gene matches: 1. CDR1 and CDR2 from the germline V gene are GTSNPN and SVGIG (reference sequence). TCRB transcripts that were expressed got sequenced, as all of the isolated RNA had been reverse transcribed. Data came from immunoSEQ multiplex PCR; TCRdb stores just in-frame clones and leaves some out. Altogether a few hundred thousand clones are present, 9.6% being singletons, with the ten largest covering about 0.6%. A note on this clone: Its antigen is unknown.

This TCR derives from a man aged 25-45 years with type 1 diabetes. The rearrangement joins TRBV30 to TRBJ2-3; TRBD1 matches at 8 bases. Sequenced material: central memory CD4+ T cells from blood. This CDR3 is CAWGQGTDTQYF. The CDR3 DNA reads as TGTGCCTGGGGACAGGGAACAGATACGCAGTATTTT.